This entry is about one TCR beta chain. These data are taken from a study of control samples from healthy donors and cancer patients. Germline V gene data show CDR1 as SGHTA and CDR2 as FQGNSA. The CDR3 extends over 13 amino acids. Trimming removed 1 base at V and 1 base at J, with 4 bases between. The assay was immunoSEQ multiplex PCR, and TCRdb's table has in-frame clones only and misses some. The profile shows some 150,000 clones, 91% of them singletons. The clonotype originates from a young man in good health. The chain combines TRBV7-2 with TRBJ1-1; D is unresolved. The sequenced sample was blood. This chain's CDR3 is CASSLEGNTEAFF. DNA of the CDR3: TGTGCCAGCAGCTTAGAGGGGAACACTGAAGCTTTCTTT.